This TCR beta chain was recorded in a study of radiotherapy plus CTLA-4 blockade in lung cancer (dated by TCRdb to between 2018 and 2020). Regarding the study in general: Among enrolled patients, approximately 19% had an objective response and about 30% reached disease control. General findings and caveats noted by the study authors: After treatment with radiotherapy and ipilimumab, TCR clones that came from tumors expanded in the peripheral blood. The strongest predictors of response were reported to be early dynamic shifts in blood T cell clones along with a rise in serum interferon-beta following radiation.

In this study, focal radiation therapy paired with CTLA-4 blockade (ipilimumab) was tested in patients who had chemo-refractory metastatic non-small-cell lung cancer. Library preparation employed the immunoSEQ multiplex PCR assay. The table comes from immuneACCESS by way of TCRdb, which keeps in-frame sequences with V and J called. Part of the clones is missing from these tables; in studies checked, under half for an unresolved V gene and the rest for unknown reasons. The sample table lists fewer than 65,000 clones, approximately 82% of them with a count of one. The ten largest clones capture 5% to 7.5% of the sample. In regard to this clone: Its target antigen remains unknown. The sample holds no much larger clone one base away, and base qualities are not on file.

The CDR3, from cysteine to phenylalanine, totals 15 residues. The retained sequence is limited to the CDR3, 45 bases, with the frame set at the first base. Deletion took 4 bases off V and 3 bases off J, with a span of 16 bases between the germline ends. The germline V gene gives CDR1 as SGDLS and CDR2 as YYNGEE. The rearranged segments are TRBV9 and TRBJ1-1, with TRBD1 perhaps the D gene, on 5 matching bases. Material: peripheral blood, obtained from a patient treated with radiotherapy plus ipilimumab. The clonotype comes from a human donor with non-small cell lung cancer whose response to radiotherapy plus ipilimumab could not be evaluated. The CDR3 here reads CASSRPAGGDTEAFF. The nucleotide sequence is given as TGTGCCAGCAGCCGCCCGGCGGGGGGGGACACTGAAGCTTTCTTT.